Sequencing of this T cell receptor (beta chain) was carried out in a study of blood T cell repertoires in COVID-19. Overall study: T cells, B-cell-depleted T cells, or PBMCs supplied cDNA or gDNA.

As processed by the authors: Amplification of reference gene primers was used by the study to estimate nucleated cell counts. This table comes from immunoSEQ multiplex PCR, and its TCRdb copy is limited to in-frame clones, with some not included. The DNA was the basis for D and trimming; V, J and clone size are from that table. Of some 460,000 clones in the sample, about 85% were seen once. Participant-reported clinical history was the basis for cohort assignment. In Cohort 3, a recovered donor had either two negative PCRs, clearance, or symptom resolution. Looked up from germline, CDR1 is LGHDT and CDR2 is YNNKEL (reference sequence). CDR3 length equals 15 residues. V shed 4 bases, J shed 3 bases, and the junction held 7 bases outside the gene matches.

The source material was PBMCs or T cells enriched from blood (not recorded which). The TCR originated in a woman under 30 who had recovered from COVID-19. J is TRBJ1-2 and V is TRBV3-1 (or the pseudogene TRBV3-2); TRBD1 agrees at 8 bases. For the CDR3, the DNA is TGTGCCAGCAGCCGTACAGGGGGTATTTACTATGGCTACACCTTC. This encodes CASSRTGGIYYGYTF.